This T cell receptor beta chain stems from a study of T cell changes during pregnancy in multiple sclerosis. Germline V gene lookup returns CDR1 GTSNPN and CDR2 SVGIG (reference sequence). The V end was cut by 2 bases, the J end by 4 bases, with 17 bases between. The CDR3 is 15 amino acids. Profiling relied on immunoSEQ multiplex PCR, and the TCRdb table lists in-frame clones only, not all of them. Altogether 55,000 or so clones are present, about 90% being singletons, with the ten largest covering 0.15% to 0.2%. The V gene is TRBV30, the J gene TRBJ1-1, with a possible D match to TRBD1 (6 bases). The specimen was CD4+ T cells from peripheral blood mononuclear cells, collected after pregnancy. The TCR comes from a female donor in good health, enrolled as a control in a pregnancy study. The CDR3 nucleotides read TGTGCCTGGAGTACCAGGGGTCGTCAGATCACTGAAGCTTTCTTT. It yields the protein CAWSTRGRQITEAFF.